One sample yielded the 15 T cell receptor beta chains listed below, sequenced in a study of glioma-infiltrating T cells. TCR alpha and beta CDR3 regions were amplified from RNA using iRepertoire nested multiplex PCR. TCRdb analysed the multiplex PCR reads with MiXCR anew, one entry per CDR3 protein. The sample consists of some 160,000 distinct CDR3 sequences, more than 35% of them appearing once. Source material: glioma tissue, nonneoplastic brain tissue, or PBMCs (not recorded which). Source of these receptors: a human donor with low-grade glioma or glioblastoma, undergoing nonglioma brain surgery, or in good health (not recorded which).

V and J are TRBV29-1 and TRBJ2-7; D is unresolved. The CDR3 totals 13 residues. The germline gives CDR1 SQVTM, CDR2 ANQGSEA. The V end lost 5 bases, the J end lost 0 bases, and 11 bases lay between the germline ends. The CDR3 here is CSVLSLSSYEQYF. The DNA of the CDR3 is TGCAGCGTTCTCAGTCTAAGCTCCTACGAGCAGTACTTC.

The V call is TRBV9, the J call TRBJ1-1; 7 bases match TRBD1. The CDR3 sequence is 12 residues long. V lost 6 bases to trimming and J lost 11 bases; unmatched junction nucleotides: 10. Per the germline V gene, CDR1 is SGDLS and CDR2 is YYNGEE. CDR3 nucleotide sequence: TGTGCCAGCACAGACAGGGAGGGTCGCGCTTTCTTT. Translation: CASTDREGRAFF.

This clonotype was seen repeatedly, ten times or more. The chain has TRBV20-1 and TRBJ1-6; TRBD1 aligns across 8 bases. Looked up from germline, CDR1 is DFQATT and CDR2 is SNEGSKA (reference sequence). Trimming removed 0 bases from V and 9 bases from J; junction bases left unmatched: 4. The CDR3 is 14 residues long. The chain's CDR3 is CSARDRTGLSPLHF. The DNA for the CDR3 is TGCAGTGCTAGAGACCGGACAGGGCTTTCACCCCTCCACTTT.

This clonotype occurred many times. The chain combines TRBV4-1 with TRBJ1-1; D might be TRBD1 (6 bases). The CDR3 is made up of 14 amino acids. Germline values: CDR1 MGHRA, CDR2 YSYEKL. The V end lost 1 base, the J end lost 4 bases, and 10 bases lay between the germline ends. The CDR3 loop is CASSQVGARTEAFF. The DNA for the CDR3 is TGCGCCAGCAGCCAAGTGGGGGCGCGCACTGAAGCTTTCTTT.

As for this clonotype: Given a much more abundant clone one base away, this may be a read error. This chain joins TRBV3-1 and TRBJ2-3, with unresolved D. Germline V gene data show CDR1 as LGHDT and CDR2 as YNNKEL (reference sequence). There are 14 residues in the CDR3. The CDR3 loop is CASSQDVVTNTQYF. The DNA of the CDR3 is TGTGCCAGCAGCCAAGACGTAGTCACAAATACGCAGTATTTT.

The chain has TRBV29-1 and TRBJ2-1; the match to TRBD2 covers 9 bases. This CDR3 is built from 16 residues. The trim removed 6 bases at V and 5 bases at J, leaving 14 bases unmatched. Germline loops: CDR1 SQVTM, CDR2 ANQGSEA. CDR3 in DNA: TGCAGCGTGCGCACAGGGAGGGTAGCGGGGGACAATGAGCAGTTCTTC. Translating gives CSVRTGRVAGDNEQFF.

The chain combines TRBV28 with TRBJ2-1; D not certain. The V end lost 2 bases, the J end lost 1 base, and 18 bases lay between the germline ends. The CDR3 length is 18 residues. Germline-derived CDR1 and CDR2 are MDHEN and SYDVKM. For the CDR3, the DNA is TGTGCCAGCAGTTTAGCTAGGCTCCATCTCGTATCCTACAATGAGCAGTTCTTC. It is translated as CASSLARLHLVSYNEQFF.

Points on this clonotype: It is likely a read error, because the conserved phenylalanine at the end of the CDR3 is missing. This chain links TRBV20-1 with TRBJ1-2; D is ambiguous. The CDR3 is 14 residues long. Trimming took 2 bases from V and 4 from J, leaving 14 bases between them. Germline-derived CDR1 and CDR2 are DFQATT and SNEGSKA (reference sequence). In DNA, the CDR3 is TGCAGTGCTAGAAAGGGCACGCCGCTCTATGGCTACACCCTC. This translates into CSARKGTPLYGYTL.

This clonotype came up many times. J is TRBJ2-1 and V is TRBV25-1, with 7 bases identical to TRBD2. Germline values: CDR1 MGHDK, CDR2 SYGVNS. The CDR3 is made up of 13 amino acids. V trimming: 11 bases; J trimming: 9 bases; junction bases outside the gene matches: 13. CDR3 region: CACSPGGTAEQFF. For the CDR3, the DNA is TGTGCCTGTTCCCCCGGGGGGACTGCTGAGCAGTTCTTC.

Of note for this clonotype: With a much larger clone just one base away, this may be a read error. The V gene is TRBV11-2, the J gene TRBJ1-4, with D unclear. CDR1 SGHAT and CDR2 FQNNGV come from the germline V gene. The CDR3 sequence is 13 residues long. CDR3 bases: TGTGCCAGCGCAGGCTGGGGAAATGAAAAACTGTCTTTT. Amino acid sequence: CASAGWGNEKLSF.

The table lists this clonotype with a count of one. A junction end diverges from the germline sequence, so it may reflect a read error. The V and J genes are TRBV4-2 and TRBJ1-5, with no clear D. The CDR3 is 13 residues long. Germline lookup yields CDR1 LGHNA and CDR2 YNFKEQ. The CDR3 DNA follows: TGTGCAAGAAGCCAAGATCCGACCGAGCCCCAGAATTTT. Protein: CARSQDPTEPQNF.

V is TRBV7-6 and J is TRBJ1-6, with a weak D call TRBD1 (6 bases). Germline CDR1 is SGHVS and CDR2 is FNYEAQ. The ends were cut back, 6 bases at V and 1 base at J, with 16 bases in the middle. There are 17 residues in the CDR3. CDR3: CASSRGGPGSYNSPLHF. The CDR3 DNA is TGTGCCAGCAGTCGTGGGGGGCCGGGATCCTATAATTCACCCCTCCACTTT.

A word on this clonotype: This may come from a read error, since a much larger clone is one base off. The rearrangement uses TRBV20-1 and TRBJ2-2, with D possibly being TRBD2 (5 bases). The germline V gene has CDR1 DFQATT and CDR2 SNEGSKA (reference sequence). V was pared by 0 bases and J by 7 bases, with 12 bases between. This CDR3 is built from 14 residues. Written as DNA, the CDR3 is TGCAGTGCTAGAGATAGCGAGGTGAACGGGGAGCTGTTTTTT. Protein sequence: CSARDSEVNGELFF.

Note on this clonotype: Given a much more abundant clone one base away, this may be a read error. DNA of the CDR3: TGTGCCACCAGCAGAGATATAGAGGCACAAGAGACCCAGTACTTC. Protein product: CATSRDIEAQETQYF. The chain employs TRBV15 and TRBJ2-5; no firm D call. V lost 0 bases and J lost 2, with 10 bases in between. This CDR3 is 15 amino acids long. In germline, CDR1 is LNHNV, CDR2 YYDKDF (reference sequence).

The chain couples TRBV12-3 or TRBV12-4 to TRBJ2-7; a possible D gene is TRBD2 (5 bases). Trimming stripped 3 bases from V and 2 bases from J, with 8 bases between. This CDR3 comprises 13 residues. For the CDR3, the DNA is TGTGCCAGCAGTTTGGGAGTCGCCTACGAGCAGTACTTC. Translating gives CASSLGVAYEQYF.